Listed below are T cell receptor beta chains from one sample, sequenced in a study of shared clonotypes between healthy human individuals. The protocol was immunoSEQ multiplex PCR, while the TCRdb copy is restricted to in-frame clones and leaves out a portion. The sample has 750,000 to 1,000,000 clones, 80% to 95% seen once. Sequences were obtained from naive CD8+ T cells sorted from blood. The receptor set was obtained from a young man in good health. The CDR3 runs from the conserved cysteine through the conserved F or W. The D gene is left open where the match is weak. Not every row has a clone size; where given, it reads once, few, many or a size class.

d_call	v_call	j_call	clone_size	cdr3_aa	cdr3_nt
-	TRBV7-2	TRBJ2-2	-	CASSLFGNTGELFF	TGTGCCAGCAGCTTATTTGGGAACACCGGGGAGCTGTTTTTT
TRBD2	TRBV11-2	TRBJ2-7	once	CASSQTSGVAYEQYF	TGTGCCAGCAGCCAGACTAGCGGCGTTGCCTACGAGCAGTACTTC
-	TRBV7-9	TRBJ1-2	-	CASRLMIQDGYTF	TGTGCCAGCAGGTTGATGATCCAAGATGGCTACACCTTC
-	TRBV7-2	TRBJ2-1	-	CASSPGTLLSYNEQFF	TGTGCCAGCAGCCCCGGGACCCTTCTCTCCTACAATGAGCAGTTCTTC
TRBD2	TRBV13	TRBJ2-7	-	CASRPGLGNYEQYF	TGTGCCAGCAGACCCGGACTAGGTAACTACGAGCAGTACTTC
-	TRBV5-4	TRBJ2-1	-	CASSYHNEQFF	TGTGCCAGCAGCTATCACAATGAGCAGTTCTTC
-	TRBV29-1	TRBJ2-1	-	CSVEVLLTGEQFF	TGCAGCGTTGAAGTGCTTCTGACAGGTGAGCAGTTCTTC
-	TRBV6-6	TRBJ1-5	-	CASNPRGIRQPQHF	TGTGCCAGTAACCCTCGGGGGATAAGGCAGCCCCAGCATTTT
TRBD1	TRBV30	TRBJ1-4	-	CAIQGASNEKLFF	TGTGCCATCCAGGGGGCGTCTAATGAAAAACTGTTTTTT
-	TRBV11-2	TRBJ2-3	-	CASSKLLGEFGTDTQYF	TGTGCCAGCAGCAAACTCCTAGGGGAATTCGGGACAGATACGCAGTATTTT
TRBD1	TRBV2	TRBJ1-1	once	CASSEPDRERKAFF	TGTGCCAGCAGTGAACCCGACAGGGAAAGAAAAGCTTTCTTT
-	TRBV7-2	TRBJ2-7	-	CASSLTSWEQYF	TGTGCCAGCAGCTTGACCTCTTGGGAGCAGTACTTC
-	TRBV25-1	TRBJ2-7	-	CASSRKGGEQYF	TGTGCCAGCAGTCGGAAGGGGGGGGAGCAGTACTTC
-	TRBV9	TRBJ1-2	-	CASAQGPYGYTF	TGTGCCAGCGCCCAGGGGCCTTATGGCTACACCTTC
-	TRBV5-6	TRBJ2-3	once	CASSLFTASTDTQYF	TGTGCCAGCAGCTTGTTCACAGCAAGCACAGATACGCAGTATTTT
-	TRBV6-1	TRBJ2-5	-	CASSEGVVPIETQYF	TGTGCCAGCAGTGAAGGGGTGGTCCCGATCGAGACCCAGTACTTC
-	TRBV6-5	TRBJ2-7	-	CASTLDSDTSYEQYF	TGTGCCAGCACCCTGGACAGTGACACCTCCTACGAGCAGTACTTC
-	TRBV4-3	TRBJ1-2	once	CASSQARGGGYGYTF	TGCGCCAGCAGCCAAGCGAGGGGAGGGGGCTATGGCTACACCTTC
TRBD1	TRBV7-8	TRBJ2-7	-	CASSRGQGHYEQYF	TGTGCCAGCAGCCGGGGACAGGGGCACTACGAGCAGTACTTC
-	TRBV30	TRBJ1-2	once	CAWDGLKNGYTF	TGTGCCTGGGACGGACTGAAGAATGGCTACACCTTC
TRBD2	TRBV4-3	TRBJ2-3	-	CASSQDPSGGRDTQYF	TGCGCCAGCAGCCAAGATCCTAGCGGGGGGCGGGATACGCAGTATTTT
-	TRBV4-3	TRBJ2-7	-	CASSQDWAGPYEQYF	TGCGCCAGCAGCCAAGATTGGGCGGGCCCATACGAGCAGTACTTC
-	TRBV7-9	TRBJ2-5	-	CASSSGSGPTVGTQYF	TGTGCCAGCAGCTCGGGCTCGGGGCCCACCGTAGGGACCCAGTACTTC
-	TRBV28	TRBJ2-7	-	CASSHRERSYEQYF	TGTGCCAGCAGCCACAGGGAACGCTCCTACGAGCAGTACTTC
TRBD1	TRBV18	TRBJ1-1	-	CASSPPGTGVTEAFF	TGTGCCAGCTCACCCCCCGGGACAGGGGTCACTGAAGCTTTCTTT
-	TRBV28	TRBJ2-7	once	CASSVRTSYEQYF	TGTGCCAGCAGTGTCAGGACCTCCTACGAGCAGTACTTC
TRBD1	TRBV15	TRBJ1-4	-	CATSQRDRGLGDEKLFF	TGTGCCACCAGCCAGCGAGACAGGGGACTGGGAGATGAAAAACTGTTTTTT
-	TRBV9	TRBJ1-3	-	CASSLGPNSGNTIYF	TGTGCCAGCAGCCTCGGACCGAATTCTGGAAACACCATATATTTT
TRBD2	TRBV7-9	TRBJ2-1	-	CASSLFSSGIIDEQFF	TGTGCCAGCAGCTTATTCTCTAGCGGGATAATCGATGAGCAGTTCTTC
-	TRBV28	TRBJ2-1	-	CASSLMRAGYNEQFF	TGTGCCAGCAGTTTAATGCGAGCGGGCTACAATGAGCAGTTCTTC
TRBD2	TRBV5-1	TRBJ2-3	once	CASSSGLAFSTDTQYF	TGCGCCAGCAGCTCTGGACTAGCGTTTAGCACAGATACGCAGTATTTT
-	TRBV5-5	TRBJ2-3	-	CASSLVPDTQYF	TGTGCCAGCAGCTTGGTACCAGATACGCAGTATTTT
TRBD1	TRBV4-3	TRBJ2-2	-	CASSQDQETGVTGELFF	TGCGCCAGCAGCCAAGATCAGGAGACAGGGGTCACCGGGGAGCTGTTTTTT
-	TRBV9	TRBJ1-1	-	CASSPHSRVNTEAFF	TGTGCCAGCAGCCCGCACTCGAGGGTGAACACTGAAGCTTTCTTT
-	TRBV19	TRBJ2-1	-	CASSVILGGLGNEQFF	TGTGCCAGTAGTGTCATTTTGGGGGGTTTGGGCAATGAGCAGTTCTTC
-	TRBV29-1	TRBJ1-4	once	CSTGDSSSEKLFF	TGCAGCACGGGGGACTCCAGTAGCGAAAAACTGTTTTTT
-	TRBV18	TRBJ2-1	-	CASSGVPKDLPRDEQFF	TGTGCCAGCTCAGGTGTACCTAAGGACTTACCTAGGGATGAGCAGTTCTTC
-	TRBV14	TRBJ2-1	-	CASSPGEGVEQFF	TGTGCCAGCAGCCCCGGGGAAGGGGTTGAGCAGTTCTTC
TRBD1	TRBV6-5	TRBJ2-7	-	CASSSWDSVTYEQYF	TGTGCCAGCAGTTCCTGGGACAGCGTAACCTACGAGCAGTACTTC
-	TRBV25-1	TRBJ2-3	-	CASIESSGSQYF	TGTGCCAGCATCGAAAGCTCGGGGTCGCAGTATTTT
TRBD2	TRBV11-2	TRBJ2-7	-	CASSLSRTSGRLEQYF	TGTGCCAGCAGCTTATCGCGGACTAGCGGGAGACTCGAGCAGTACTTC
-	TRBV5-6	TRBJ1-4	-	CASSFGGPKMYYEKLFF	TGTGCCAGCAGCTTCGGGGGCCCCAAGATGTATTATGAAAAACTGTTTTTT
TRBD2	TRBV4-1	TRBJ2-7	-	CASSHSGSSYEQYF	TGCGCCAGCAGCCATAGCGGGAGCTCCTACGAGCAGTACTTC
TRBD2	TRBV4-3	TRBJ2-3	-	CASSQDLSGNPSTDTQYF	TGCGCCAGCAGCCAAGATCTAAGCGGGAATCCTAGCACAGATACGCAGTATTTT
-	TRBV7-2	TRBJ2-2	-	CASSFKRGTGELFF	TGTGCCAGCAGCTTCAAGAGGGGGACCGGGGAGCTGTTTTTT
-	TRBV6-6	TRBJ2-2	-	CAISTENRHRELFF	TGTGCCATATCTACGGAGAACCGACATAGGGAGCTGTTTTTT
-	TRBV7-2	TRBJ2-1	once	CASSSTPRPEQFF	TGTGCCAGCAGCTCGACCCCCCGCCCGGAGCAGTTCTTC
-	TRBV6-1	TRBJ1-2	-	CASSEGGGTGYGYTF	TGTGCCAGCAGTGAAGGGGGAGGGACTGGCTATGGCTACACCTTC
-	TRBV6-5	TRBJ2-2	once	CASSYYQIRGSGELFF	TGTGCCAGCAGTTACTATCAAATACGGGGCTCCGGGGAGCTGTTTTTT
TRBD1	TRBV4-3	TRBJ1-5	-	CASSHRTGFNQPQHF	TGCGCCAGCAGCCACCGGACAGGGTTTAATCAGCCCCAGCATTTT
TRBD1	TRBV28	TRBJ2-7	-	CASSRDRVVYEQYF	TGTGCCAGCAGCCGGGACAGGGTTGTTTACGAGCAGTACTTC
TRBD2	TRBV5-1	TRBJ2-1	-	CASSLIREGLNEQFF	TGCGCCAGCAGCTTGATACGGGAGGGCCTAAATGAGCAGTTCTTC
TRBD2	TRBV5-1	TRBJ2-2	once	CASSLETGTSYTGELFF	TGCGCCAGCAGCTTGGAAACAGGGACTAGCTACACCGGGGAGCTGTTTTTT
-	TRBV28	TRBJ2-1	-	CASSLPVNSGSSYNEQFF	TGTGCCAGCAGTTTACCCGTGAATAGCGGTAGCTCCTACAATGAGCAGTTCTTC